A single T cell receptor beta chain is shown here with its context. Its antigen is as yet unknown. This sample is drawn from a study of graft-versus-host responses after intestinal transplantation. Study-wide context: Recipients uniformly received anti-thymocyte globulin induction, followed by tacrolimus and steroids for 2 to 4 years. Study conclusions and caveats: Individuals carrying graft-donor T cell macrochimerism showed high graft-versus-host to host-versus-graft clonal ratios in allografts. Recipient marrow harbored GvH clones, some of which surfaced first in ileum or blood. Peak circulating GvH clone levels were associated with early post-transplant HvG declines.

This CDR3 contains 12 residues. Trimming stripped 2 bases from V and 7 bases from J, with 8 bases between. Germline loops: CDR1 MNHEY, CDR2 SVGAGI. TCRdb's table, derived via immunoSEQ multiplex PCR, lists solely in-frame clones and lacks some. Here the sample spans 80,000 to 95,000 clones, approximately 94% being singletons. J is TRBJ1-2 and V is TRBV6-5; TRBD1 is a possible D gene (6 bases). This receptor was taken from a human donor who received an intestinal transplant. The sample here was unstimulated CD8+ T cells sorted from spleen or lymph node cells, taken before intestinal transplant. CDR3 DNA sequence: TGTGCCAGCAGTTACAACAGGGTTGGCTACACCTTC. Translation gives CASSYNRVGYTF.